This is a list of T cell receptor beta chains from one sample in a study of T-cell memory formation after mild COVID-19. TCRdb processed the 5' RACE reads anew with MiXCR; each CDR3 protein has one entry. The data hold around 200,000 distinct CDR3 sequences, with roughly 30% observed a single time. Sequencing was done on a sample of PBMCs or a T cell subset sorted from them (not recorded which). These receptors all stem from an adult woman who had mild COVID-19 (a few samples of this study predate the infection). Cell type and time point are not known. Each CDR3 is given with its conserved first and last residue. The D gene is left open where the match is weak. The size entry is marked missing in some rows and otherwise reads once, few, many or a size class.

TRBJ2-7,17,TRBV7-8,few,TRBD2,CASSLALPAGASYEQYF,TGTGCCAGCAGCTTAGCGCTCCCAGCGGGGGCTTCCTACGAGCAGTACTTC
TRBJ2-4,16,TRBV3-1,NA,NA,CASSQLISGGLGIQYF,TGTGCCAGCAGCCAGCTTATTTCAGGGGGGTTAGGCATTCAGTACTTC
TRBJ2-1,14,TRBV15,NA,TRBD2,CATGAGGPVNEQFF,TGTGCCACCGGAGCGGGAGGGCCGGTGAATGAGCAGTTCTTC
TRBJ1-2,14,TRBV5-1,few,NA,CASSLDGDTYGYTF,TGCGCCAGCAGCTTGGATGGGGACACCTATGGCTACACCTTC
TRBJ2-5,14,TRBV2,NA,TRBD1,CAKSGGATGETQYF,TGTGCCAAATCAGGGGGAGCCACAGGAGAGACCCAGTACTTC
TRBJ2-3,18,TRBV7-3,NA,TRBD2,CASSLLVGLAGNLDTQYF,TGTGCCAGCAGCCTCTTGGTAGGACTAGCGGGGAACCTAGATACGCAGTATTTT
TRBJ2-3,13,TRBV30,NA,NA,CAWSPGNRDPPYF,TGTGCCTGGAGCCCAGGGAACCGGGACCCTCCGTATTTT
TRBJ2-2,15,TRBV7-9,few,NA,CASSIGQGLTGELFF,TGTGCCAGCAGCATCGGGCAGGGTTTAACCGGGGAGCTGTTTTTT
TRBJ2-1,11,TRBV24-1,NA,NA,CATSKEGEQFF,TGTGCCACCAGTAAAGAGGGTGAGCAGTTCTTC
TRBJ2-4,14,TRBV12-3/TRBV12-4,NA,NA,CASSQGAAGYIQYF,TGTGCCAGCTCTCAGGGAGCTGCGGGGTACATTCAGTACTTC
TRBJ2-5,14,TRBV27,few,TRBD1,CASSLRTGRETQYF,TGTGCCAGCAGTCTACGGACAGGGAGGGAGACCCAGTACTTC
TRBJ1-1,15,TRBV19,few,NA,CASSIQGFSNTEAFF,TGTGCCAGTAGTATTCAAGGTTTCTCGAACACTGAAGCTTTCTTT
TRBJ2-5,14,TRBV7-9,few,NA,CASTLASLWETQYF,TGTGCCAGCACCCTAGCGTCGCTCTGGGAGACCCAGTACTTC
TRBJ2-1,15,TRBV5-6,NA,NA,CASKSRGHFYNEQFF,TGTGCCAGCAAGTCAAGGGGCCATTTCTACAATGAGCAGTTCTTC
TRBJ2-6,14,TRBV12-3/TRBV12-4,NA,NA,CASSPASGANVLTF,TGTGCCAGCAGTCCAGCAAGTGGGGCCAACGTCCTGACTTTC
TRBJ2-1,14,TRBV5-1,few,TRBD2,CASSLVGRANEQFF,TGCGCCAGCAGCTTGGTCGGGAGGGCCAATGAGCAGTTCTTC
TRBJ2-3,14,TRBV20-1,NA,NA,CSARDPVREDTQYF,TGCAGTGCTAGAGACCCCGTCCGGGAGGATACGCAGTATTTT
TRBJ2-2,19,TRBV7-9,NA,TRBD1,CASSGDRDRGEMNTGELFF,TGTGCCAGCAGCGGGGACAGGGATCGCGGGGAGATGAACACCGGGGAGCTGTTTTTT
TRBJ2-2,16,TRBV3-1,NA,TRBD2,CASSQLAGVNTGELFF,TGTGCCAGCAGCCAACTAGCGGGGGTGAACACCGGGGAGCTGTTTTTT
TRBJ1-6,13,TRBV7-3,NA,NA,CASSRQSNSPLHF,TGTGCCAGCAGCAGACAGTCTAATTCACCCCTCCACTTT
TRBJ2-1,12,TRBV7-2,many,NA,CASSSPGRSKFF,TGTGCCAGCAGCTCTCCGGGCCGTAGCAAGTTCTTC
TRBJ2-3,15,TRBV7-9,NA,TRBD1,CASSLTGVDGGTQYF,TGTGCCAGCAGCCTGACAGGGGTAGACGGGGGTACGCAGTATTTT
TRBJ2-7,15,TRBV4-1,NA,TRBD2,CASSRNSGRGHEQYF,TGCGCCAGCAGCCGGAATAGCGGGAGGGGCCACGAGCAGTACTTC
TRBJ1-5,16,TRBV28,few,NA,CASSFPGRYSNQPQHF,TGTGCCAGCAGTTTTCCAGGCCGGTATAGCAATCAGCCCCAGCATTTT
TRBJ2-1,14,TRBV7-8,many,NA,CASSSRRTVSEQFF,TGTGCCAGCAGCTCGCGCCGGACAGTAAGTGAGCAGTTCTTC
TRBJ1-4,15,TRBV4-3,few,NA,CASSLRRGRNEKLFF,TGCGCCAGCAGCCTCCGGCGGGGGAGGAATGAAAAACTGTTTTTT
TRBJ2-3,16,TRBV7-8,NA,TRBD2,CASSPGLAGIGDTQYF,TGTGCCAGCAGCCCTGGACTAGCGGGTATTGGAGATACGCAGTATTTT
TRBJ1-4,14,TRBV4-1,few,NA,CASSQQGRSEKLFF,TGCGCCAGCAGCCAACAGGGGAGATCTGAAAAACTGTTTTTT
TRBJ2-7,16,TRBV27,NA,NA,CASSFGKGRGSYEQYF,TGTGCCAGCAGTTTCGGCAAAGGACGGGGGAGCTACGAGCAGTACTTC
TRBJ2-1,16,TRBV6-6,few,TRBD2,CASLLSGAGGLYEQFF,TGTGCCAGCCTACTCTCGGGGGCGGGGGGGCTATATGAGCAGTTCTTC
TRBJ1-5,15,TRBV3-1,NA,NA,CATLGAEGTCQPQHF,TGTGCCACCCTGGGGGCCGAGGGGACGTGTCAGCCCCAGCATTTT
TRBJ2-1,15,TRBV7-9,NA,NA,CASSPWDLGYNEQFF,TGTGCCAGCAGCCCATGGGACCTGGGGTACAATGAGCAGTTCTTC
TRBJ2-2,14,TRBV20-1,few,NA,CSGMSDIEGGELFF,TGCAGTGGAATGTCGGACATCGAAGGCGGGGAGCTGTTTTTT
TRBJ1-1,17,TRBV5-1,NA,NA,CASSLRVLELSNTEAFF,TGCGCCAGCAGCTTGAGGGTCCTGGAGCTTTCGAACACTGAAGCTTTCTTT